What follows is one TCR beta chain and its context. Its target is not known. The CDR3 is cut off 3 residues early in the read; its end comes from the germline J gene. All participants had a single incident cervical HPV16 infection, and prevalent HPV16 infections were excluded. Cervical HPV DNA detected by MY09/MY11 PCR, typed by dot-blot. Some clones are missing from TCRdb's copy, which holds only in-frame ones; the method was immunoSEQ multiplex PCR. Its table lists tens of thousands of clones. This record belongs to a study of T cells in women clearing cervical HPV infection. Study context: Cases were women with histologically confirmed HPV16-related CIN3 or worse, including a couple of invasive cancers.

Study conclusions and caveats: CIN3+ cases had significantly higher TCR richness than controls; evenness did not differ.

CDR3 size: 14 residues. Germline trimming cut 2 bases from V and 5 bases from J; bases unmatched to any gene: 4. The V gene's germline CDR1 is DFQATT and CDR2 SNEGSKA (reference sequence). What was sequenced was blood buffy coat. The TCR was taken from a woman aged 18-69 years with a cervical HPV16 infection that either progressed to CIN3+ or cleared (not recorded which). The gene calls are TRBV20-1 and TRBJ2-7, with TRBD1 identical over 12 bases. CDR3 protein: CSARKGQGAHEQYF. CDR3 DNA (partial): TGCAGTGCTAGAAAGGGACAGGGGGCTCACGAG.